This is a list of T cell receptor beta chains from one sample in a study of T cell clones after liver transplantation. The protocol was immunoSEQ multiplex PCR, while the TCRdb copy is restricted to in-frame clones and leaves out a portion. This sample has around 78,000 clones, with around 78% found just once. Sample: CD4+ T cells from blood, taken at the 22-month timepoint. These receptors were taken from a human patient who received a liver transplant. Some T cells may be transferred from the graft donor. Both conserved end residues are part of each CDR3.

V	J	CDR3
TRBV27	TRBJ2-1	CASSRGLAGVGEQFF
TRBV7-9	TRBJ2-7	CASSLGDAAYEQYF
TRBV19	TRBJ2-7	CASSSKFEQYF
TRBV7-2	TRBJ2-1	CASSFAPGTGNNEQFF
TRBV28	TRBJ1-1	CASIRRMSKMNTEAFF
TRBV9	TRBJ2-1	CASSVGGGGGYNEQFF
TRBV27	TRBJ2-2	CVVGTPNTGELFF
TRBV7-9	TRBJ2-3	CASSSLPGQGRDTQYF
TRBV5-4	TRBJ1-4	CASSFGGGSRTNEKLFF
TRBV25-1	TRBJ1-2	CASRAHGQEGGYGYTF
TRBV19	TRBJ1-6	CASSMEGHSYNSPLHF
TRBV27	TRBJ2-7	CASRSGGIQYEQYF